This T cell receptor (beta chain) appears in the sequencing data of a study of OX40 agonist ivuxolimab in advanced cancers. On the study more broadly: Ivuxolimab is a fully human IgG2 antibody that activates OX40 (CD134). The eligibility criteria allowed prior anti-PD-1, anti-PD-L1 or anti-CTLA-4 therapy, and roughly 39% had some. Study-wide findings and caveats: At 0.1 to 3.0 mg/kg and by week 6, CD4+ and CD8+ T cells in the blood had expanded clonally.

The method was immunoSEQ multiplex PCR; TCRdb's version includes in-frame clones alone and lacks a portion of them. This table holds roughly 41,000 clones, 70% to 90% found once. The sampling schedule covered blood at baseline, cycle 4 day 1, and cycle 7 day 1. This CDR3 is 13 amino acids long. The V gene lost 7 bases and the J gene lost 5 bases, with 14 bases spanning the gap. The V gene's germline CDR1 is ENHRY and CDR2 SYGVKD. With respect to this clone: Its antigen is unknown.

The sequence derives from an adult with an advanced solid tumor such as melanoma, head and neck, liver or kidney cancer. The J gene is TRBJ2-5, the V gene TRBV10-3; D is unresolved. The specimen was CD4+ or CD8+ T cells sorted from blood, collected in a trial of the OX40 agonist ivuxolimab. The CDR3 sequence: CAITRKVGETQYF. In DNA form, the CDR3 reads TGTGCCATCACCAGGAAGGTAGGGGAGACCCAGTACTTC.